This is a list of T cell receptor beta chains from one sample in a study of T-cell memory formation after mild COVID-19. MiXCR, applied by TCRdb to the 5' RACE reads, yields one record per CDR3 protein. The repertoire holds about 390,000 distinct CDR3 sequences, more than 20% seen once, with around an eighth in the top ten. The sample was PBMCs or a T cell subset sorted from them (not recorded which). The receptors originated from an adult woman who had mild COVID-19 (a few samples of this study predate the infection). Cell type and time point are not known. CDR3s include the opening cysteine and the closing phenylalanine or tryptophan. Fields, in order: D gene, V gene, J gene, clone size, CDR3 DNA, CDR3 protein. A D gene is named only where the DNA matches it firmly. Not every row has a clone size; where given, it reads once, few, many or a size class.

d_call: .
v_call: TRBV10-2
j_call: TRBJ1-5
clone_size: .
cdr3_nt: TGCGCCAGCAGTGCCCTGAGAAGAGGGGTTGGGAAGCCCCAGCATTTT
cdr3_aa: CASSALRRGVGKPQHF

d_call: .
v_call: TRBV20-1
j_call: TRBJ2-7
clone_size: .
cdr3_nt: TGCAGTGCTAGGGGGACACAGGGCCGATACGAGCAGTACTTC
cdr3_aa: CSARGTQGRYEQYF

d_call: .
v_call: TRBV28
j_call: TRBJ1-1
clone_size: .
cdr3_nt: TGTGCCAGCAGTTTCGCAGATTTTATGAACACTGAAGCTTTCTTT
cdr3_aa: CASSFADFMNTEAFF

d_call: TRBD1
v_call: TRBV27
j_call: TRBJ1-2
clone_size: few
cdr3_nt: TGTGCCAGCAGTCCGACAGGGAGCCTTGGCTACACCTTC
cdr3_aa: CASSPTGSLGYTF

d_call: .
v_call: TRBV12-3/TRBV12-4
j_call: TRBJ1-1
clone_size: .
cdr3_nt: TGTGCCAGCAGTCGTACAGGGTTTTCAACTGAAGCTTTCTTT
cdr3_aa: CASSRTGFSTEAFF

d_call: TRBD1
v_call: TRBV29-1
j_call: TRBJ1-1
clone_size: few
cdr3_nt: TGCAGCGTCACCGGGACAGGGGGAGTGAACACTGAAGCTTTCTTT
cdr3_aa: CSVTGTGGVNTEAFF

d_call: TRBD2
v_call: TRBV25-1
j_call: TRBJ2-5
clone_size: .
cdr3_nt: TGTGCCAGCAGTGAACACGGGAGGCAAGAGACCCAGTACTTC
cdr3_aa: CASSEHGRQETQYF

d_call: .
v_call: TRBV15
j_call: TRBJ2-3
clone_size: .
cdr3_nt: TGTGCCACCAGCAGAGCCCTTGGGGATACGCAGTATTTT
cdr3_aa: CATSRALGDTQYF

d_call: TRBD2
v_call: TRBV7-9
j_call: TRBJ2-1
clone_size: .
cdr3_nt: TGTGCCAGCAGCCTCTCCGGGGGGGTCAATGAGCAGTTCTTC
cdr3_aa: CASSLSGGVNEQFF

d_call: .
v_call: TRBV28
j_call: TRBJ2-5
clone_size: few
cdr3_nt: TGTGCCAGCAGTTGGGCCGGATACCAAGAGACCCAGTACTTC
cdr3_aa: CASSWAGYQETQYF

d_call: .
v_call: TRBV7-6
j_call: TRBJ2-2
clone_size: few
cdr3_nt: TGTGCCAGCACCGTTGTTTTCGCAGCCGGGGAGCTGTTTTTT
cdr3_aa: CASTVVFAAGELFF

d_call: .
v_call: TRBV9
j_call: TRBJ1-2
clone_size: few
cdr3_nt: TGTGCCAGCAGCATAGGACAGACCCATAACTATGGCTACACCTTC
cdr3_aa: CASSIGQTHNYGYTF

d_call: .
v_call: TRBV15
j_call: TRBJ2-5
clone_size: few
cdr3_nt: TGTGCCACCAGCAGAGATTGGGGGATTCAAGAGACCCAGTACTTC
cdr3_aa: CATSRDWGIQETQYF

d_call: TRBD2
v_call: TRBV7-3
j_call: TRBJ2-1
clone_size: .
cdr3_nt: TGTGCCAGCAGCGAGGGACTAGCGGGGGATGAGCAGTTCTTC
cdr3_aa: CASSEGLAGDEQFF

d_call: .
v_call: TRBV29-1
j_call: TRBJ1-2
clone_size: .
cdr3_nt: TGCAGCGTCCCGGGACCAATCTTC
cdr3_aa: CSVPGPIF

d_call: .
v_call: TRBV12-3/TRBV12-4
j_call: TRBJ2-1
clone_size: few
cdr3_nt: TGTGCCAGCAGCCACTTTCACGGGCAGTTCTTC
cdr3_aa: CASSHFHGQFF

d_call: .
v_call: TRBV10-3
j_call: TRBJ1-1
clone_size: few
cdr3_nt: TGTGCCACCTCTGCGGGGCCGGGGAACACTGAAGCTTTCTTT
cdr3_aa: CATSAGPGNTEAFF

d_call: .
v_call: TRBV12-3/TRBV12-4
j_call: TRBJ1-2
clone_size: .
cdr3_nt: TGTGCCAGCAGTTTAGGGGTACGGTATGGCTACACCTTC
cdr3_aa: CASSLGVRYGYTF

d_call: .
v_call: TRBV6-5
j_call: TRBJ2-7
clone_size: .
cdr3_nt: TGTGCCAGCAGAAGGGACTCAGTAGTAAACGAGCAGTACTTC
cdr3_aa: CASRRDSVVNEQYF

d_call: TRBD2
v_call: TRBV20-1
j_call: TRBJ2-7
clone_size: .
cdr3_nt: TGCAGTGCTAGAGATTGGGTGGCGGGAGATAGGGAGCAGTACTTC
cdr3_aa: CSARDWVAGDREQYF

d_call: TRBD1
v_call: TRBV7-6
j_call: TRBJ1-3
clone_size: many
cdr3_nt: TGTGCCAGCAGCCAGGAAGGGGGCCGAGGAGGAAACACCATATATTTT
cdr3_aa: CASSQEGGRGGNTIYF

d_call: TRBD1
v_call: TRBV25-1
j_call: TRBJ2-7
clone_size: .
cdr3_nt: TGTGCCAGCAGTCCCGGGACAGGGGGCTTCGAGCAGTACTTC
cdr3_aa: CASSPGTGGFEQYF

d_call: TRBD1
v_call: TRBV5-6
j_call: TRBJ2-7
clone_size: few
cdr3_nt: TGTGCCAGCAGAGGGACAGGGGCCTACGAGCAGTACTTC
cdr3_aa: CASRGTGAYEQYF

d_call: .
v_call: TRBV7-6
j_call: TRBJ2-3
clone_size: few
cdr3_nt: TGTGCCAGCAGCTCCTACGGGGGAGATACGCAGTATTTT
cdr3_aa: CASSSYGGDTQYF

d_call: .
v_call: TRBV5-1
j_call: TRBJ2-6
clone_size: many
cdr3_nt: TGCGCCAGCAGCCTCAGGGAGTCTGGGGCCAACGTCCTGACTTTC
cdr3_aa: CASSLRESGANVLTF

d_call: .
v_call: TRBV24-1
j_call: TRBJ2-3
clone_size: few
cdr3_nt: TGTGCCACCAGGGACACGCTAACAGATACGCAGTATTTT
cdr3_aa: CATRDTLTDTQYF

d_call: .
v_call: TRBV12-3/TRBV12-4
j_call: TRBJ1-2
clone_size: few
cdr3_nt: TGTGCCAGCAGTTTTTCAGGGGCGATAGCTGGCTACACCTTC
cdr3_aa: CASSFSGAIAGYTF

d_call: .
v_call: TRBV7-6
j_call: TRBJ2-2
clone_size: .
cdr3_nt: TGTGCCAGCGTGCTGGGTTCTGGGAACACCGGGGAGCTGTTTTTT
cdr3_aa: CASVLGSGNTGELFF

d_call: TRBD2
v_call: TRBV7-6
j_call: TRBJ2-1
clone_size: few
cdr3_nt: TGTGCCAGCAGCCTTTTGTCGGCGCGGGCTAGCGGGGGGACGAATGAGCAGTTCTTC
cdr3_aa: CASSLLSARASGGTNEQFF

d_call: TRBD2
v_call: TRBV29-1
j_call: TRBJ2-1
clone_size: .
cdr3_nt: TGCAGCGTTGTCCTGGGACTAGCCCGTTACAATGAGCAGTTCTTC
cdr3_aa: CSVVLGLARYNEQFF

d_call: .
v_call: TRBV20-1
j_call: TRBJ1-1
clone_size: many
cdr3_nt: TGCAGTGCATCAGGGGTGATTAACACTGAAGCTTTCTTT
cdr3_aa: CSASGVINTEAFF

d_call: .
v_call: TRBV5-6
j_call: TRBJ2-5
clone_size: few
cdr3_nt: TGTGCCAGCAGCTTGGAATTGTACGAGATAGAGACCCAGTACTTC
cdr3_aa: CASSLELYEIETQYF

d_call: .
v_call: TRBV13
j_call: TRBJ2-7
clone_size: once
cdr3_nt: TGTGCCAGCAGCCCAGGAAGGGGGACCGAGCAGTACTTC
cdr3_aa: CASSPGRGTEQYF

d_call: .
v_call: TRBV3-1
j_call: TRBJ2-7
clone_size: .
cdr3_nt: TGTGCCAGCAGCCAAGATGTTACTAATTCCTACGAGCAGTACTTC
cdr3_aa: CASSQDVTNSYEQYF

d_call: .
v_call: TRBV9
j_call: TRBJ2-3
clone_size: few
cdr3_nt: TGTGCCAGCAGCGGCCCTCGGGCGGGCATCACAGATACGCAGTATTTT
cdr3_aa: CASSGPRAGITDTQYF

d_call: .
v_call: TRBV15
j_call: TRBJ2-3
clone_size: .
cdr3_nt: TGTGCCACCAGCAGAGGTACTAGATCCGTACCAGATACGCAGTATTTT
cdr3_aa: CATSRGTRSVPDTQYF

d_call: .
v_call: TRBV7-2
j_call: TRBJ2-5
clone_size: .
cdr3_nt: TGTGCCAGCAGCCAGACAGTGGGTTCGCCCCAGTACTTC
cdr3_aa: CASSQTVGSPQYF

d_call: TRBD1
v_call: TRBV4-3
j_call: TRBJ2-3
clone_size: few
cdr3_nt: TGCGCCAGCAGCCAGGACAGGGCCGGCGATACGCAGTATTTT
cdr3_aa: CASSQDRAGDTQYF

d_call: TRBD1
v_call: TRBV30
j_call: TRBJ1-1
clone_size: few
cdr3_nt: TGTGCCTGGAGTCCAGGACAGGGAAGGTGGAACACTGAAGCTTTCTTT
cdr3_aa: CAWSPGQGRWNTEAFF

d_call: TRBD2
v_call: TRBV6-1
j_call: TRBJ2-7
clone_size: .
cdr3_nt: TGTGCCAGCAGTGGGGGACTAGCGGGGGGTTACGAGCAGTACTTC
cdr3_aa: CASSGGLAGGYEQYF

d_call: TRBD1
v_call: TRBV9
j_call: TRBJ1-5
clone_size: few
cdr3_nt: TGTGCCAGCAGCGTAGGACAGGGGATCAATCAGCCCCAGCATTTT
cdr3_aa: CASSVGQGINQPQHF

d_call: TRBD1
v_call: TRBV20-1
j_call: TRBJ1-1
clone_size: .
cdr3_nt: TGCAGTGCTAGAGGTTTACCCCGGACAATCCGGGACAGGGAAGGGACTGAAGCTTTCTTT
cdr3_aa: CSARGLPRTIRDREGTEAFF

d_call: .
v_call: TRBV12-3/TRBV12-4
j_call: TRBJ1-1
clone_size: .
cdr3_nt: TGTGCCAGCAACCCGAGTGGGGGTTTGGGCACTGAAGCTTTCTTT
cdr3_aa: CASNPSGGLGTEAFF

d_call: .
v_call: TRBV29-1
j_call: TRBJ1-1
clone_size: .
cdr3_nt: TGCAGCGTTGAGAATCCCCGCGCAGGGGTGAACACTGAAGCTTTCTTT
cdr3_aa: CSVENPRAGVNTEAFF

d_call: .
v_call: TRBV14
j_call: TRBJ2-7
clone_size: .
cdr3_nt: TGTGCCAGCAGCCCCCAGGGGAGGTGGCGGGACGCCTCCGAGCAGTACTTC
cdr3_aa: CASSPQGRWRDASEQYF

d_call: .
v_call: TRBV5-1
j_call: TRBJ1-1
clone_size: .
cdr3_nt: TGCGCCAGCAGTCCCCGTAACCTGATAAACACTGAAGCTTTCTTT
cdr3_aa: CASSPRNLINTEAFF

d_call: TRBD2
v_call: TRBV7-2
j_call: TRBJ2-1
clone_size: .
cdr3_nt: TGTGCCAGCAGCTTAGTGAGCGGGGGGTACTACAATGAGCAGTTCTTC
cdr3_aa: CASSLVSGGYYNEQFF

d_call: .
v_call: TRBV5-6
j_call: TRBJ1-5
clone_size: .
cdr3_nt: TGTGCCAGCAGCTTGGGACGATATAGCAATCAGCCCCAGCATTTT
cdr3_aa: CASSLGRYSNQPQHF